The 10 T cell receptor beta chains given below trace back to one sample, sequenced in a study of T cell responses to AZD1222 COVID-19 vaccine. Method: immunoSEQ multiplex PCR; TCRdb's copy keeps in-frame clones and lacks some. The sample has about 92,000 clones, around 84% seen once; the top ten hold around 9.6%. The sequencing used peripheral blood, collected on day 0 of AZD1222 vaccination. The receptor set was obtained from an adult in good health.

About this clone: Since a much larger clone is just one base distant, this may be a read error. The rearrangement uses TRBV6-5 and TRBJ1-1; 7 nucleotides align to TRBD1. CDR1 is MNHEY and CDR2 is SVGAGI in the germline V gene. The CDR3 consists of 13 residues. The V gene end was trimmed by 5 bases and the J gene end by 1 base; junction bases not matched to a gene: 1. CDR3: CASSRQGNTEAFF. CDR3 nucleotide sequence: TGTGCCAGCAGTCGACAGGGGAACACTGAAGCTTTCTTT.

This sequence joins TRBV25-1 and TRBJ2-2; TRBD1 matches at 10 bases. V gave up 7 bases and J gave up 0 bases; unmatched junction bases: 8. This CDR3 region has 17 residues. CDR1 and CDR2 (germline): MGHDK, SYGVNS. CDR3 in amino acids: CASTRDRGPSNTGELFF. The CDR3 DNA follows: TGTGCCAGCACCCGGGACAGGGGCCCCTCGAACACCGGGGAGCTGTTTTTT.

The V gene is TRBV5-4, the J gene TRBJ2-3, with 15 bases lining up with TRBD2. The junction had 7 bases not matched to a gene; V was cut back by 0 bases and J by 5 bases. Germline CDR1 SGHNT, CDR2 YYREEE (reference sequence). The CDR3 loop spans 18 amino acids. CDR3 in DNA: TGTGCCAGCAGCTTGGCGGGACTAGCGGGGGGAGGTGGAGATACGCAGTATTTT. The encoded protein is CASSLAGLAGGGGDTQYF.

The chain couples TRBV5-5 to TRBJ1-1; the match to TRBD1 covers 9 bases. The ends lost 4 bases at V and 1 base at J; junction bases unmatched: 5. The CDR3 is 15 residues long. Germline V gene lookup returns CDR1 SGHKS and CDR2 YYEKEE (reference sequence). Here the CDR3 reads CASSDPGQGNTEAFF. CDR3 nucleotide sequence: TGTGCCAGCAGCGACCCGGGACAGGGGAACACTGAAGCTTTCTTT.

Only one count was recorded for this clone. This chain joins TRBV6-5 and TRBJ2-3; 10 bases agree with TRBD2. V was clipped by 7 bases and J by 3 bases; unmatched bases: 4. The CDR3 is 14 amino acids. Per the germline V gene, CDR1 is MNHEY and CDR2 is SVGAGI. The CDR3 DNA sequence: TGTGCCAGCAAGCAGGGACTAGCGACAGATACGCAGTATTTT. Encoded protein: CASKQGLATDTQYF.

This clone is a singleton in its sample. The V call is TRBV5-1, the J call TRBJ2-1, with 9 bases that match TRBD2. The CDR3 consists of 15 residues. Germline lookup yields CDR1 SGHRS and CDR2 YFSETQ. The ends lost 5 bases at V and 3 bases at J; junction bases unmatched: 6. CDR3 nucleotides: TGCGCCAGCAGTGAGGGTAGCGGGGGCTACAATGAGCAGTTCTTC. Translated, it gives CASSEGSGGYNEQFF. Supplemented by reference TRBV5-1 and TRBJ2-1, the full variable domain reads KAGVTQTPRYLIKTRGQQVTLSCSPISGHRSVSWYQQTPGQGLQFLFEYFSETQRNKGNFPGRFSGRQFSNSRSEMNVSTLELGDSALYLCASSEGSGGYNEQFFGPGTRLTVL.

V and J are TRBV5-4 and TRBJ2-5, with TRBD2 matching over 8 bases. Trimming took 4 bases from V and 5 from J; bases not matched to a gene: 13. Germline assignment: CDR1 SGHNT and CDR2 YYREEE (reference sequence). This CDR3 is built from 16 residues. The CDR3 here is CASSGATAGGMETQYF. The DNA for the CDR3 is TGTGCCAGCAGCGGCGCCACGGCGGGGGGCATGGAGACCCAGTACTTC.

V and J are TRBV2 and TRBJ1-2; perhaps TRBD1 as D (6 bases). This CDR3 has 14 amino acids. Trimming took off 4 bases at V and 2 bases at J, with 11 bases between the two ends. CDR1 is SNHLY, CDR2 FYNNEI, per germline. The CDR3 DNA reads TGTGCCAGCAGTGTTGGGGGCCGGAACTATGGCTACACCTTC. This translates into CASSVGGRNYGYTF.

This chain joins TRBV28 and TRBJ1-4; D is unresolved. V was clipped by 1 base and J by 0 bases, with 9 bases between them. The CDR3 length is 16 residues. Germline-derived CDR1 and CDR2 are MDHEN and SYDVKM. The CDR3 spells CASSLLSPATNEKLFF. The CDR3 DNA sequence: TGTGCCAGCAGTTTATTATCGCCTGCAACTAATGAAAAACTGTTTTTT. Complete variable domain (other parts from reference TRBV28 and TRBJ1-4): DVKVTQSSRYLVKRTGEKVFLECVQDMDHENMFWYRQDPGLGLRLIYFSYDVKMKEKGDIPEGYSVSREKKERFSLILESASTNQTSMYLCASSLLSPATNEKLFFGSGTQLSVL.

The gene calls are TRBV19 and TRBJ1-2; D possibly corresponds to TRBD1 (6 bases). Trimming shortened V by 5 bases and J by 4 bases, and 8 bases separated the two germline ends. From germline, CDR1 is LNHDA and CDR2 SQIVND (reference sequence). The CDR3 length is 12 residues. The CDR3 DNA reads as TGTGCCAGTAGTGGACAGCCCTATGGCTACACCTTC. It encodes CASSGQPYGYTF.